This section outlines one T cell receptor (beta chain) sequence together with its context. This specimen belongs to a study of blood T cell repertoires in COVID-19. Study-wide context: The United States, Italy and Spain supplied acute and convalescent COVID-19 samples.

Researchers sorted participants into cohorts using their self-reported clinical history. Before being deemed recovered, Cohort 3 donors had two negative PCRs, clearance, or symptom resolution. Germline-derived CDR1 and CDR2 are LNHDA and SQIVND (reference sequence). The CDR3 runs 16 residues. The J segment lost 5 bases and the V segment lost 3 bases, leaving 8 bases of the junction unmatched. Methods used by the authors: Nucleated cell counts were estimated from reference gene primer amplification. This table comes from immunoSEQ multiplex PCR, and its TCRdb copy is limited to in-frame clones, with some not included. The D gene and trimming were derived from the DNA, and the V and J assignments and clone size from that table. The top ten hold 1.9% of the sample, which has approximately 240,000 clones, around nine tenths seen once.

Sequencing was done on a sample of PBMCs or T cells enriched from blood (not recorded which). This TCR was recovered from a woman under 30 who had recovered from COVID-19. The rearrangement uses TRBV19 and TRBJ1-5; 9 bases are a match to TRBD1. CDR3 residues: CASSMRRQGGHQPQHF. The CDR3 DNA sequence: TGTGCCAGTAGTATGCGAAGACAGGGGGGGCATCAGCCCCAGCATTTT.